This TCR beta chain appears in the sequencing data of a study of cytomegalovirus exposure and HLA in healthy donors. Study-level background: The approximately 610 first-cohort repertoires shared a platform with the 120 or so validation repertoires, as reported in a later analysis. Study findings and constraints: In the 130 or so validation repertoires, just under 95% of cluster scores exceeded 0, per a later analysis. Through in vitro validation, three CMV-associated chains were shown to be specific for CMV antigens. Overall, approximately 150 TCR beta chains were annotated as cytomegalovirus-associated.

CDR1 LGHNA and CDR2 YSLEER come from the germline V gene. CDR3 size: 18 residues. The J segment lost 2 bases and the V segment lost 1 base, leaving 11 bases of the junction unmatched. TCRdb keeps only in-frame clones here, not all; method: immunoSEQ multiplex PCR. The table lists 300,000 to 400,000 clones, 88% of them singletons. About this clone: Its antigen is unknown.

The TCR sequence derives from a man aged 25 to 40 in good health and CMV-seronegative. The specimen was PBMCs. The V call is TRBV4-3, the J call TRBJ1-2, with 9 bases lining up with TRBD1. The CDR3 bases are TGCGCCAGCAGCCAAGCCCCACACCGGGACAGGGTGAACTATGGCTACACCTTC. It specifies CASSQAPHRDRVNYGYTF.